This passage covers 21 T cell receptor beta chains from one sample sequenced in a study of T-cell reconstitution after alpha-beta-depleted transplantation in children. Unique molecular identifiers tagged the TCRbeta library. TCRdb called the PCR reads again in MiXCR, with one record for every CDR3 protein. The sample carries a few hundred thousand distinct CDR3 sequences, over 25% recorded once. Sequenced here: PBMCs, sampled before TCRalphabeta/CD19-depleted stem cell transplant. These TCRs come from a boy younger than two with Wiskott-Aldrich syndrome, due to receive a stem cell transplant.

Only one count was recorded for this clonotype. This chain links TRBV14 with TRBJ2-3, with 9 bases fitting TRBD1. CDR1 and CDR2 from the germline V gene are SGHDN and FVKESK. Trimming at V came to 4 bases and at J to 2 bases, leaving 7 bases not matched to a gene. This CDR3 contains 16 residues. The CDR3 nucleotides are TGTGCCAGCAGCCTTCAAGGACAGGGGATCACAGATACGCAGTATTTT. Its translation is CASSLQGQGITDTQYF. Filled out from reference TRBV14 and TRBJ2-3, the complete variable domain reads EAGVTQFPSHSVIEKGQTVTLRCDPISGHDNLYWYRRVMGKEIKFLLHFVKESKQDESGMPNNRFLAERTGGTYSTLKVQPAELEDSGVYFCASSLQGQGITDTQYFGPGTRLTVL.

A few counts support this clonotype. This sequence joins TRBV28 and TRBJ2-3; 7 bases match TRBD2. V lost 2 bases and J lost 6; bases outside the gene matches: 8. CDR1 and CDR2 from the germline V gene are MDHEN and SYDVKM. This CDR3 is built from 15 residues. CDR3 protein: CASSLGGLRQDTQYF. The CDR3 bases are TGTGCCAGCAGTTTAGGGGGACTACGGCAGGATACGCAGTATTTT.

As DNA, the CDR3 is TGTGCCAGCAGCCAAGACTTTAGGACAGATACGCAGTATTTT. It yields the protein CASSQDFRTDTQYF. The V and J genes are TRBV4-2 and TRBJ2-3; D is unclear. CDR1 is LGHNA, CDR2 YNFKEQ, per germline. CDR3 length equals 14 residues. V was pared by 0 bases and J by 3 bases, with 7 bases between.

The CDR3 DNA follows: TGTGCCAGCAGTGAGGGTTTCGAGCAGTACTTC. It yields the protein CASSEGFEQYF. This chain joins TRBV6-5 and TRBJ2-7; maybe TRBD2 (5 bases). Germline values: CDR1 MNHEY, CDR2 SVGAGI. This CDR3 is 11 amino acids long. Between the trimmed V and J ends, which lost 5 bases and 6 bases, there was a span of 8 bases.

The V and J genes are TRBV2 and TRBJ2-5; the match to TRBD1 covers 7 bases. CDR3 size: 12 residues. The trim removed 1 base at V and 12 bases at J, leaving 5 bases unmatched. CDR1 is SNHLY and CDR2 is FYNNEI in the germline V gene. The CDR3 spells CASSEGGTVEYF. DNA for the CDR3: TGTGCCAGCAGTGAAGGAGGGACAGTAGAGTACTTC. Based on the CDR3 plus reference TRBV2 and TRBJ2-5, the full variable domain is EPEVTQTPSHQVTQMGQEVILRCVPISNHLYFYWYRQILGQKVEFLVSFYNNEISEKSEIFDDQFSVERPDGSNFTLKIRSTKLEDSAMYFCASSEGGTVEYFGPGTRLLVL.

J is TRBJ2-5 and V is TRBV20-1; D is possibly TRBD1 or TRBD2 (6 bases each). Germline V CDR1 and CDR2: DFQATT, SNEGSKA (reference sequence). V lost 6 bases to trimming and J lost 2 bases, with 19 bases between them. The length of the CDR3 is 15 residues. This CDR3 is CSAGGEREEQETQYF. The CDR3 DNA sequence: TGCAGTGCCGGGGGCGAAAGGGAGGAACAAGAGACCCAGTACTTC.

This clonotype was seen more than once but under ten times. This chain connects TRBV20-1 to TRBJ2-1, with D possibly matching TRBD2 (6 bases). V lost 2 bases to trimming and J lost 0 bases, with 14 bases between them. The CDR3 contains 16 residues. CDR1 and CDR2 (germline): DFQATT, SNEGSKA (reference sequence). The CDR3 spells CSARSLAGSSYNEQFF. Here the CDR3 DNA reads TGCAGTGCTAGATCTCTGGCGGGAAGCTCCTACAATGAGCAGTTCTTC.

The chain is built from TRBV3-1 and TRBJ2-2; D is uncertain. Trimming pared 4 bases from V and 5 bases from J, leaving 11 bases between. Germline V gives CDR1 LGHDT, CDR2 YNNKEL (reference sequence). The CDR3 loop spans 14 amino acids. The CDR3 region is CASSPRWATGELFF. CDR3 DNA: TGTGCCAGCAGCCCCCGGTGGGCGACCGGGGAGCTGTTTTTT.

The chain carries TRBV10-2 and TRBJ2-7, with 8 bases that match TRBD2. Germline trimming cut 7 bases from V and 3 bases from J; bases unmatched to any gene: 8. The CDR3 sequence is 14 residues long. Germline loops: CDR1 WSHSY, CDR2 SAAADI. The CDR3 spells CASNPGLGVYEQYF. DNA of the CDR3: TGCGCCAGCAATCCGGGACTAGGAGTCTACGAGCAGTACTTC.

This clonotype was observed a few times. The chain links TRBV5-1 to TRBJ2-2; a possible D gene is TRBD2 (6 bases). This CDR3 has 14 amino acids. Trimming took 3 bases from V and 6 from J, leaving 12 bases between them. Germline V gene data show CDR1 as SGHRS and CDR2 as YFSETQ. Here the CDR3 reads CASSSRGGSGELFF. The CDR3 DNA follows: TGCGCCAGCAGCTCCCGCGGAGGGTCCGGGGAGCTGTTTTTT.

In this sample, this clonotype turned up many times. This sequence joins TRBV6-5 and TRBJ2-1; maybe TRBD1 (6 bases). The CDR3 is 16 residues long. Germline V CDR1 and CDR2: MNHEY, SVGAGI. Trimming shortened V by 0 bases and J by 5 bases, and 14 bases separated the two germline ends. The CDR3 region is CASSYSGRGTNNEQFF. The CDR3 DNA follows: TGTGCCAGCAGTTACTCCGGCAGGGGCACTAACAATGAGCAGTTCTTC.

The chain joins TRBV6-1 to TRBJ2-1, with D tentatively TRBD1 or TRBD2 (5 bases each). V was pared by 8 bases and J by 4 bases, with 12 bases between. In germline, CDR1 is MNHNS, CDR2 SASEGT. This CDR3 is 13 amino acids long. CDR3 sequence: CASRGADYNEQFF. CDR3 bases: TGTGCCAGCCGAGGGGCGGATTACAATGAGCAGTTCTTC.

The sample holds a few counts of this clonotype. In nucleotides, the CDR3 is TGTGCCAGCAGTCCACTTCCAGGGAGTTACAATGAGCAGTTCTTC. It translates to CASSPLPGSYNEQFF. V is TRBV6-1 and J is TRBJ2-1; D tentatively fits TRBD1 or TRBD2 (5 bases each). The CDR3 sequence is 15 residues long. Trimming removed 5 bases at V and 4 bases at J, with 15 bases between. Per the germline V gene, CDR1 is MNHNS and CDR2 is SASEGT.

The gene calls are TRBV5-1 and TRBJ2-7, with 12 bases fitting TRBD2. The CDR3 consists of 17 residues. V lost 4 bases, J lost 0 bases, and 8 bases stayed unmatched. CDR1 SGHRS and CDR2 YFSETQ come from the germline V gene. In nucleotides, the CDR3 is TGCGCCAGCAGCACGGGACTAGCGGGTATTGTCTCCTACGAGCAGTACTTC. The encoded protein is CASSTGLAGIVSYEQYF.

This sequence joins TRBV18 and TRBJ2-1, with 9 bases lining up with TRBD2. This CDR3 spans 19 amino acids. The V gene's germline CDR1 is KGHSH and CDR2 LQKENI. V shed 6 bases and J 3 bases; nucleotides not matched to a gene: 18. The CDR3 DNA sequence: TGTGCCAGCTCGAAAATTAAATGCGGCCTAGCGGGACTCTACAATGAGCAGTTCTTC. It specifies CASSKIKCGLAGLYNEQFF.

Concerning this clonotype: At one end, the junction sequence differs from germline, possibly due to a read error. This CDR3 reads CATSQEAGTSRTGELFF. The CDR3 DNA is TGCGCCACCAGCCAGGAGGCGGGGACTAGCCGCACCGGGGAGCTGTTTTTT. The rearrangement uses TRBV4-1 and TRBJ2-2, with TRBD2 matching 9 bases. Germline CDR1 is MGHRA and CDR2 is YSYEKL. CDR3 length equals 17 residues.

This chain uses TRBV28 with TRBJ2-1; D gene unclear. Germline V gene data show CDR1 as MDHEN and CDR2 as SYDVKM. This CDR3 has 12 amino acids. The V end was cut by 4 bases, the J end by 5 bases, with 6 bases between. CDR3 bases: TGTGCCAGCAGTTCTATAGACAATGAGCAGTTCTTC. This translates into CASSSIDNEQFF.

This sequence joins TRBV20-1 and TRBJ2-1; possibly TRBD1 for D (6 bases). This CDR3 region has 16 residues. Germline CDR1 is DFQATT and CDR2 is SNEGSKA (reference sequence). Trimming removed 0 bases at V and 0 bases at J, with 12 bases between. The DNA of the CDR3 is TGCAGTGCTAGAGAGACCGACAGGAGCTCCTACAATGAGCAGTTCTTC. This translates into CSARETDRSSYNEQFF.

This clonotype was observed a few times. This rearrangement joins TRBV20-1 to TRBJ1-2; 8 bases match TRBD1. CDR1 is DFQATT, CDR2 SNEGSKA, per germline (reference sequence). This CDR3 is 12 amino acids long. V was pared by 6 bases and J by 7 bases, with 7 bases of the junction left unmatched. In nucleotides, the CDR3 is TGCAGTGCCCCTGCGACAGGGGTTGGCTACACCTTC. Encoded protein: CSAPATGVGYTF.

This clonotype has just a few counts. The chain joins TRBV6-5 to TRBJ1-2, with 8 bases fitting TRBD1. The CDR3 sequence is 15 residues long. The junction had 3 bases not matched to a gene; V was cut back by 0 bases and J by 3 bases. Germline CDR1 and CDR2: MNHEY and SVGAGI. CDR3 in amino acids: CASSYSGQGHYGYTF. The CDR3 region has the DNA TGTGCCAGCAGTTACTCTGGACAGGGCCACTATGGCTACACCTTC.

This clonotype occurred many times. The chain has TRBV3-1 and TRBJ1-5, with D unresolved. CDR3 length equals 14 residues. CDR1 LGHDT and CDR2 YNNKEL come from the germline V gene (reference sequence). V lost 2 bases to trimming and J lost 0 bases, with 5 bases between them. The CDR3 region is CASSQLYSNQPQHF. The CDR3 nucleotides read TGTGCCAGCAGCCAACTCTATAGCAATCAGCCCCAGCATTTT.